The clone carrying this T cell receptor beta chain occurred once. This sample was taken from a study of T cell responses to AZD1222 COVID-19 vaccine. Germline lookup yields CDR1 MNHNY and CDR2 SVGAGI (reference sequence). Trimming cost V 11 bases and J 2 bases, with 12 bases left between them. This CDR3 contains 12 residues. Measured with immunoSEQ multiplex PCR; TCRdb has only the in-frame clones, and not every one. Of 150,000 to 200,000 clones listed, roughly 92% are singletons. This TCR derives from an adult in good health. The rearrangement uses TRBV6-6 and TRBJ2-5; D not certain. Sequencing used peripheral blood, obtained on day 0 of AZD1222 vaccination. The CDR3: CACGRQQETQYF. CDR3 nucleotide sequence: TGTGCCTGCGGTCGGCAGCAAGAGACCCAGTACTTC.